The entry that follows covers one TCR beta chain sequence. Its cognate antigen is unknown. Assay: immunoSEQ multiplex PCR; the TCRdb copy retains only in-frame clones and omits some. The sample holds fewer than 6,500 clones, around 70% seen once. This specimen comes from a study of tissue T cells after allogeneic stem cell transplantation. Broader study findings: Across patients, clones rarely overlapped, yet motif clusters were shared tissue-specifically. Only a limited share of tissue TCRs appeared in blood or spleen. Anatomically similar tissues had similar TCR repertoires within each patient.

Autopsy tissues spanned esophagus to rectum, liver, skin, and lymphoid organs including spleen. Germline CDR1 and CDR2: SQVTM and ANQGSEA. This CDR3 spans 11 amino acids. The V end was cut by 1 base, the J end by 8 bases, with 6 bases between. This chain uses TRBV29-1 with TRBJ2-1, with D hard to call. The clonotype was recovered from a woman between 18 and 55 years old with breast cancer. Here the sequenced sample was tissue from the stomach, taken at autopsy. Here the CDR3 DNA reads TGCAGCGTTGAAGTAGGGCATGAGCAGTTCTTC. This gives the protein CSVEVGHEQFF.